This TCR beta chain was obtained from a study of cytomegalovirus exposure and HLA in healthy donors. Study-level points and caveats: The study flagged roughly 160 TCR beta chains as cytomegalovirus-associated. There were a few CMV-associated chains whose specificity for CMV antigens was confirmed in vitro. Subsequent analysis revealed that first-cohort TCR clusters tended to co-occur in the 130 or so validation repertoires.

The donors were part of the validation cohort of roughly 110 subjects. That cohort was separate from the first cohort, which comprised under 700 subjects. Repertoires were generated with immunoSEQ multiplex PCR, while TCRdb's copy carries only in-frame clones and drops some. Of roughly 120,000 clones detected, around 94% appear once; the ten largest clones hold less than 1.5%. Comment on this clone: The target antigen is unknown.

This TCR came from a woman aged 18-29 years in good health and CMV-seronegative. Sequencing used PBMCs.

The CDR3 DNA reads TGTGCCAGCAGCCCATCGGATCAGGCTGAAGCTTTCTTT. Protein sequence: CASSPSDQAEAFF. The chain is built from TRBV16 and TRBJ1-1; D remains unclear. CDR1 is KGHSY, CDR2 FQNENV, per germline. V dropped 4 bases and J dropped 6 bases, with 12 bases sitting between them. The length of the CDR3 is 13 residues.